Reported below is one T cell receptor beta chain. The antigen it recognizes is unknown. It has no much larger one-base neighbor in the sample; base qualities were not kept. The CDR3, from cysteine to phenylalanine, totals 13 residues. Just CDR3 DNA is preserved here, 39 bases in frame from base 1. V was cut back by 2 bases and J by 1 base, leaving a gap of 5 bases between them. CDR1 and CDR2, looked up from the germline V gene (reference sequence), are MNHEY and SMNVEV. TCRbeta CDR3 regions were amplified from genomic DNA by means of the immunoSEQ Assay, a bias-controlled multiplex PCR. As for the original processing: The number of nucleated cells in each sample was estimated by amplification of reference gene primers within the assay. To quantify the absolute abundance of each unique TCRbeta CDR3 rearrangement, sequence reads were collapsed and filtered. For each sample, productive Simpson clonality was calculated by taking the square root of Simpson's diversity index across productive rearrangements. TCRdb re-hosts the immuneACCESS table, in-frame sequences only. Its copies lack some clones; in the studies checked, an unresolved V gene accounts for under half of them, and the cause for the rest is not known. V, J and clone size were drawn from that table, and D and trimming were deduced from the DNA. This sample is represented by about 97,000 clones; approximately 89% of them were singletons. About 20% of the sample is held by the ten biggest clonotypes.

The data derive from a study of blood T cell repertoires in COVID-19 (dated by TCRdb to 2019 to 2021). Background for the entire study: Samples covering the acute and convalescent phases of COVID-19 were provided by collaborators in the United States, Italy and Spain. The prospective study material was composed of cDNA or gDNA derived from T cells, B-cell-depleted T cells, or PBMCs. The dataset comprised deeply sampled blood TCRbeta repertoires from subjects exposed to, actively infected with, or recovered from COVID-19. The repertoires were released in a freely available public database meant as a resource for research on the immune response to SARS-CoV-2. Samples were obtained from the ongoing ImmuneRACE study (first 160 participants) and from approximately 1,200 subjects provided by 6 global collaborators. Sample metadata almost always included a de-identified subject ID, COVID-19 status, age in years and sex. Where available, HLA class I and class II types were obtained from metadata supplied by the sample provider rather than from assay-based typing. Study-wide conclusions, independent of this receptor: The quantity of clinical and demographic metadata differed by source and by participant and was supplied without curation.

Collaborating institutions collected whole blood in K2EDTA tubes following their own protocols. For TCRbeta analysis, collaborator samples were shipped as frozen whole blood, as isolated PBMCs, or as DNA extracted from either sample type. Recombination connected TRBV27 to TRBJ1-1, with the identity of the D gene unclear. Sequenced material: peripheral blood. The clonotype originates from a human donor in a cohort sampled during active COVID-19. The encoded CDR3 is CASSLTRNTEAFF. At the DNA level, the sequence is TGTGCCAGCAGTTTAACCAGGAACACTGAAGCTTTCTTT.